This is a list of T cell receptor beta chains from one sample in a study of blood T cell repertoires in COVID-19. Here immunoSEQ multiplex PCR was the method, and the copy in TCRdb shows in-frame clones only, minus some. The profile shows around 72,000 clones, more than 90% of them singletons. The sequencing input was peripheral blood. The receptors here all came from a human donor with active COVID-19. The donor label of this sample is uncertain. CDR3s include the opening cysteine and the closing phenylalanine or tryptophan. D genes are given only for firm matches. The size entry is marked missing in some rows and otherwise reads once, few, many or a size class.

CDR3 length: 14; clone size: .; D gene: .; J gene: TRBJ2-7; V gene: TRBV28; CDR3 protein: CASRGTGSSYEQYF; CDR3 DNA: TGTGCCAGCAGAGGAACAGGGAGCTCCTACGAGCAGTACTTC
CDR3 length: 18; clone size: .; D gene: TRBD2; J gene: TRBJ2-1; V gene: TRBV4-2; CDR3 protein: CASSQPPLAAGVGNEQFF; CDR3 DNA: TGTGCCAGCAGCCAACCCCCCTTAGCAGCGGGAGTTGGGAATGAGCAGTTCTTC
CDR3 length: 13; clone size: .; D gene: TRBD2; J gene: TRBJ2-5; V gene: TRBV7-8; CDR3 protein: CASVKEGGETQYF; CDR3 DNA: TGTGCCAGCGTTAAGGAGGGAGGGGAGACCCAGTACTTC
CDR3 length: 16; clone size: once; D gene: .; J gene: TRBJ2-2; V gene: TRBV6-6; CDR3 protein: CASSYPAGANTGELFF; CDR3 DNA: TGTGCCAGCAGTTACCCGGCCGGAGCGAACACCGGGGAGCTGTTTTTT
CDR3 length: 14; clone size: .; D gene: TRBD2; J gene: TRBJ2-7; V gene: TRBV30; CDR3 protein: CAWTSGRSSYEQYF; CDR3 DNA: TGTGCCTGGACTAGCGGAAGAAGCTCCTACGAGCAGTACTTC
CDR3 length: 16; clone size: .; D gene: TRBD1; J gene: TRBJ1-3; V gene: TRBV3-1/TRBV3-2; CDR3 protein: CASSQEWNRGRNTIYF; CDR3 DNA: TGTGCCAGCAGCCAAGAATGGAACAGGGGCCGAAACACCATATATTTT
CDR3 length: 15; clone size: .; D gene: TRBD2; J gene: TRBJ2-2; V gene: TRBV27; CDR3 protein: CASSFLAGGSGELFF; CDR3 DNA: TGTGCCAGCAGTTTTCTAGCGGGAGGATCCGGGGAGCTGTTTTTT
CDR3 length: 18; clone size: .; D gene: TRBD2; J gene: TRBJ2-3; V gene: TRBV7-2; CDR3 protein: CASSTGTSGIRIVDTQYF; CDR3 DNA: TGTGCCAGCAGCACCGGGACTAGCGGGATTCGGATAGTGGATACGCAGTATTTT
CDR3 length: 15; clone size: .; D gene: TRBD2; J gene: TRBJ2-5; V gene: TRBV7-2; CDR3 protein: CASTWGGGYQETQYF; CDR3 DNA: TGTGCCAGCACCTGGGGGGGAGGTTACCAAGAGACCCAGTACTTC
CDR3 length: 11; clone size: .; D gene: .; J gene: TRBJ2-3; V gene: TRBV24-1; CDR3 protein: CATSAADTQYF; CDR3 DNA: TGTGCCACCAGTGCGGCAGATACGCAGTATTTT
CDR3 length: 16; clone size: .; D gene: TRBD2; J gene: TRBJ2-5; V gene: TRBV5-8; CDR3 protein: CASSWGSGPTTETQYF; CDR3 DNA: TGTGCCAGCAGCTGGGGTAGCGGGCCAACTACGGAGACCCAGTACTTC
CDR3 length: 15; clone size: .; D gene: TRBD1; J gene: TRBJ2-7; V gene: TRBV19; CDR3 protein: CASTTSPGQSYEQYF; CDR3 DNA: TGTGCCAGTACAACCTCACCGGGACAGTCCTACGAGCAGTACTTC
CDR3 length: 13; clone size: .; D gene: .; J gene: TRBJ2-2; V gene: TRBV4-3; CDR3 protein: CASSQGLDPELFF; CDR3 DNA: TGCGCCAGCAGCCAAGGACTAGATCCGGAGCTGTTTTTT
CDR3 length: 15; clone size: .; D gene: TRBD1; J gene: TRBJ2-2; V gene: TRBV4-2; CDR3 protein: CASSQGTGDTGELFF; CDR3 DNA: TGTGCCAGCAGCCAAGGGACAGGAGACACCGGGGAGCTGTTTTTT
CDR3 length: 17; clone size: .; D gene: TRBD1; J gene: TRBJ2-3; V gene: TRBV5-8; CDR3 protein: CASSLAAGTALYDTQYF; CDR3 DNA: TGTGCCAGCAGCTTGGCCGCCGGGACAGCGCTTTACGATACGCAGTATTTT
CDR3 length: 13; clone size: few; D gene: .; J gene: TRBJ2-7; V gene: TRBV7-9; CDR3 protein: CASSYVGVGEQYF; CDR3 DNA: TGTGCCAGCAGCTATGTAGGGGTGGGCGAGCAGTACTTC
CDR3 length: 15; clone size: .; D gene: TRBD1; J gene: TRBJ2-5; V gene: TRBV18; CDR3 protein: CASSPGQGGSETQYF; CDR3 DNA: TGTGCCAGCTCACCGGGACAGGGTGGTTCGGAGACCCAGTACTTC
CDR3 length: 12; clone size: .; D gene: .; J gene: TRBJ1-2; V gene: TRBV7-9; CDR3 protein: CASSGTAKGYTF; CDR3 DNA: TGTGCCAGCAGCGGGACTGCGAAAGGCTACACCTTC
CDR3 length: 15; clone size: .; D gene: TRBD1; J gene: TRBJ2-1; V gene: TRBV28; CDR3 protein: CASSAGTGSNNEQFF; CDR3 DNA: TGTGCCAGCAGTGCCGGGACAGGATCAAACAATGAGCAGTTCTTC
CDR3 length: 13; clone size: .; D gene: TRBD1; J gene: TRBJ1-2; V gene: TRBV6-5; CDR3 protein: CASSTTGEYGYTF; CDR3 DNA: TGTGCCAGCAGTACGACAGGGGAGTATGGCTACACCTTC
CDR3 length: 14; clone size: once; D gene: .; J gene: TRBJ2-1; V gene: TRBV25-1; CDR3 protein: CASSGPRTYNEQFF; CDR3 DNA: TGTGCCAGCAGTGGCCCCAGGACCTACAATGAGCAGTTCTTC
CDR3 length: 17; clone size: .; D gene: TRBD2; J gene: TRBJ2-2; V gene: TRBV5-1; CDR3 protein: CASSTSSGRALTGELFF; CDR3 DNA: TGCGCCAGCAGCACCTCTAGCGGGAGGGCCCTCACCGGGGAGCTGTTTTTT
CDR3 length: 16; clone size: .; D gene: TRBD1; J gene: TRBJ2-5; V gene: TRBV7-2; CDR3 protein: CASSLSVTGGQETQYF; CDR3 DNA: TGTGCCAGCAGTCTTTCAGTCACAGGGGGGCAAGAGACCCAGTACTTC
CDR3 length: 14; clone size: once; D gene: TRBD2; J gene: TRBJ2-1; V gene: TRBV7-9; CDR3 protein: CASSALAGVDEQFF; CDR3 DNA: TGTGCCAGCAGCGCCCTAGCGGGAGTGGATGAGCAGTTCTTC
CDR3 length: 19; clone size: .; D gene: .; J gene: TRBJ1-1; V gene: TRBV18; CDR3 protein: CASSPVEMGQGNRNTEAFF; CDR3 DNA: TGTGCCAGCTCACCTGTAGAAATGGGACAAGGGAACCGTAACACTGAAGCTTTCTTT
CDR3 length: 14; clone size: .; D gene: .; J gene: TRBJ2-7; V gene: TRBV7-9; CDR3 protein: CASSLASPTYEQYF; CDR3 DNA: TGTGCCAGCAGCTTAGCGTCCCCAACCTACGAGCAGTACTTC
CDR3 length: 15; clone size: .; D gene: TRBD2; J gene: TRBJ2-7; V gene: TRBV5-1; CDR3 protein: CASSLAGRELNEQYF; CDR3 DNA: TGCGCCAGCAGCTTGGCCGGGCGGGAGCTCAACGAGCAGTACTTC
CDR3 length: 14; clone size: .; D gene: TRBD2; J gene: TRBJ2-7; V gene: TRBV5-1; CDR3 protein: CASTLGTIGNEQYF; CDR3 DNA: TGCGCCAGCACCCTCGGGACTATCGGCAACGAGCAGTACTTC
CDR3 length: 12; clone size: few; D gene: .; J gene: TRBJ1-4; V gene: TRBV28; CDR3 protein: CAAGATNEKLFF; CDR3 DNA: TGTGCCGCGGGCGCAACTAATGAAAAACTGTTTTTT
CDR3 length: 13; clone size: once; D gene: .; J gene: TRBJ1-1; V gene: TRBV7-2; CDR3 protein: CASSAYLNTEAFF; CDR3 DNA: TGTGCCAGCAGCGCTTACTTGAACACTGAAGCTTTCTTT
CDR3 length: 17; clone size: .; D gene: .; J gene: TRBJ1-2; V gene: TRBV4-3; CDR3 protein: CASSQGGRGHTNYGYTF; CDR3 DNA: TGCGCCAGCAGCCAAGGTGGGAGGGGCCATACTAACTATGGCTACACCTTC
CDR3 length: 14; clone size: .; D gene: .; J gene: TRBJ1-2; V gene: TRBV11-3; CDR3 protein: CASSPDGANYGYTF; CDR3 DNA: TGTGCCAGCAGCCCGGACGGGGCTAACTATGGCTACACCTTC
CDR3 length: 13; clone size: .; D gene: .; J gene: TRBJ1-5; V gene: TRBV30; CDR3 protein: CAWSQQGNQPQHF; CDR3 DNA: TGTGCCTGGAGTCAACAGGGTAATCAGCCCCAGCATTTT
CDR3 length: 14; clone size: .; D gene: TRBD2; J gene: TRBJ2-1; V gene: TRBV27; CDR3 protein: CASRVAGVLGEQFF; CDR3 DNA: TGTGCCAGCAGGGTAGCGGGAGTTCTCGGTGAGCAGTTCTTC
CDR3 length: 15; clone size: .; D gene: TRBD1; J gene: TRBJ2-3; V gene: TRBV6-4; CDR3 protein: CASSGQGAGTDTQYF; CDR3 DNA: TGTGCCAGCAGCGGACAGGGGGCCGGAACAGATACGCAGTATTTT
CDR3 length: 14; clone size: .; D gene: .; J gene: TRBJ1-4; V gene: TRBV5-4; CDR3 protein: CASSSGEQYEKLFF; CDR3 DNA: TGTGCCAGCAGCTCAGGGGAACAGTACGAAAAACTGTTTTTT
CDR3 length: 16; clone size: .; D gene: .; J gene: TRBJ2-1; V gene: TRBV4-2; CDR3 protein: CASSQDATGAYNEQFF; CDR3 DNA: TGTGCCAGCAGCCAAGATGCAACGGGAGCCTACAATGAGCAGTTCTTC
CDR3 length: 16; clone size: .; D gene: TRBD2; J gene: TRBJ2-1; V gene: TRBV4-1; CDR3 protein: CASSPGTSGSYNEQFF; CDR3 DNA: TGCGCCAGCAGCCCCGGGACTAGCGGCTCCTACAATGAGCAGTTCTTC
CDR3 length: 17; clone size: .; D gene: .; J gene: TRBJ1-3; V gene: TRBV21-1; CDR3 protein: CASSKRGPGQVGNTIYF; CDR3 DNA: TGTGCCAGCAGCAAAAGAGGACCGGGACAGGTAGGAAACACCATATATTTT
CDR3 length: 15; clone size: .; D gene: TRBD2; J gene: TRBJ2-1; V gene: TRBV7-6; CDR3 protein: CASSLVRLAGGEQFF; CDR3 DNA: TGTGCCAGCAGCTTAGTTCGCCTAGCGGGAGGTGAGCAGTTCTTC
CDR3 length: 13; clone size: .; D gene: .; J gene: TRBJ1-5; V gene: TRBV25-1; CDR3 protein: CASSGDINQPQHF; CDR3 DNA: TGTGCCAGCAGTGGGGACATCAATCAGCCCCAGCATTTT